This T cell receptor (beta chain) was recovered during a study of beta chain features in type 1 diabetes. General observations from the study: Equally in patients and controls, PCR might preferentially amplify shorter templates. Among type 1 diabetes patients, VDJ junctions had fewer insertions and more deletions.

Details on this clone: Antigen: not known.

Of the isolated RNA, all was reverse transcribed, and so the sequenced material was expressed TCRB transcripts. Only in-frame clones appear in the TCRdb table, and some are missing; sequencing was by immunoSEQ multiplex PCR. The sample shows 680,000 or so clones, about 14% of them seen only once. This sequence originates from a man aged 18 to 30 in good health. The sample taken for sequencing was naive CD4+ T cells from blood.

In nucleotides, the CDR3 is TGTGCCAGCAGCGCGGACAGGGTCGATTCGGAGACCCAGTACTTC. It encodes CASSADRVDSETQYF. The chain joins TRBV7-8 to TRBJ2-5; the match to TRBD1 covers 8 bases. The CDR3 has 15 residues. The V gene end was trimmed by 5 bases and the J gene end by 5 bases; junction bases not matched to a gene: 10. The germline CDR1 and CDR2 sequences are SGHVS and FQNEAQ. Filled out from reference TRBV7-8 and TRBJ2-5, the complete variable domain reads GAGVSQSPRYKVAKRGQDVALRCDPISGHVSLFWYQQALGQGPEFLTYFQNEAQLDKSGLPSDRFFAERPEGSVSTLKIQRTQQEDSAVYLCASSADRVDSETQYFGPGTRLLVL.